Following are 8 T cell receptor beta chains from one sample sequenced in a study of OX40 agonist ivuxolimab in advanced cancers. TCRdb keeps only in-frame clones here, not all; method: immunoSEQ multiplex PCR. The sample gives roughly 72,000 clones, roughly 89% of which show up once; roughly 10% is in the top ten. Sequenced material: CD4+ or CD8+ T cells sorted from blood, taken in a trial of the OX40 agonist ivuxolimab. All receptors derive from an adult with an advanced solid tumor such as melanoma, head and neck, liver or kidney cancer.

J is TRBJ2-7 and V is TRBV18; 8 positions match TRBD2. CDR3 length equals 17 residues. The V segment lost 1 base and the J segment 0 bases; nucleotides outside the gene matches: 8. Germline assignment: CDR1 KGHSH and CDR2 LQKENI. For the CDR3, the DNA is TGTGCCAGCTCACCACGTCGCGGGGGGCCGGCCTCCTACGAGCAGTACTTC. This encodes CASSPRRGGPASYEQYF.

V and J are TRBV5-5 and TRBJ2-3, with 7 bases lining up with TRBD2. Germline lookup yields CDR1 SGHKS and CDR2 YYEKEE (reference sequence). The CDR3 length is 13 residues. V dropped 5 bases and J dropped 4; count of bases not matched to a gene: 4. The CDR3 DNA reads as TGTGCCAGCAGGGAACGGGGGGCAGATACGCAGTATTTT. Residues: CASRERGADTQYF.

The genes are TRBV2 and TRBJ1-6; D gene uncertain. The V gene's germline CDR1 is SNHLY and CDR2 FYNNEI. The V end lost 6 bases, the J end lost 17 bases, and 14 bases lay between the germline ends. The CDR3 has 11 residues. CDR3 sequence (DNA): TGTGCCAGCAGGTTTCATGTATTCGTCCACTTT. This encodes CASRFHVFVHF.

J is TRBJ2-7 and V is TRBV5-5; no clear D gene. Germline assignment: CDR1 SGHKS and CDR2 YYEKEE (reference sequence). With 2 bases removed from V and 7 bases from J, the gap between germline ends came to 16 bases. This CDR3 spans 14 amino acids. The DNA of the CDR3 is TGTGCCAGCAGCTTCTATACGTTCATGGGGGAGCAGTACTTC. Amino acids: CASSFYTFMGEQYF.

The chain has TRBV27 and TRBJ1-4, with D possibly being TRBD1 (6 bases). V was trimmed by 5 bases and J by 15 bases, leaving 25 bases between them. Germline CDR1 reads MNHEY; CDR2 reads SMNVEV (reference sequence). The CDR3 is 15 residues long. The CDR3 sequence is CASSPRGGGPERMFF. The CDR3 DNA follows: TGTGCCAGCAGTCCCCGGGGAGGGGGTCCCGAGAGGATGTTTTTT.

Concerning this clone: One end of the junction varies from germline; a read error may be responsible. The chain joins TRBV18 to TRBJ2-1, with 12 bases identical to TRBD2. The CDR3 has 15 amino acids. Germline values: CDR1 KGHSH, CDR2 LQKENI. As DNA, the CDR3 is TGTGCCAGCTCCCCACGACTAGCGGGAGTTGATGAGCAGTTCTTC. Translation: CASSPRLAGVDEQFF.

V usage is TRBV9 and J usage is TRBJ1-1; D not resolved. V lost 0 bases, J lost 6 bases, and 12 bases lay in between. The germline V gene encodes CDR1 SGDLS and CDR2 YYNGEE. This CDR3 is 14 amino acids long. In DNA, the CDR3 is TGTGCCAGCAGCGTAGTTGGAGGGTGGCCTGAAGCTTTCTTT. Amino acid sequence: CASSVVGGWPEAFF. Full variable domain (missing parts from reference TRBV9 and TRBJ1-1): DSGVTQTPKHLITATGQRVTLRCSPRSGDLSVYWYQQSLDQGLQFLIQYYNGEERAKGNILERFSAQQFPDLHSELNLSSLELGDSALYFCASSVVGGWPEAFFGQGTRLTVV.

This clone was detected only a few times. The genes are TRBV19 and TRBJ2-5; weak D call: TRBD1 (6 bases). The V gene lost 5 bases and the J gene lost 2 bases, with 33 bases spanning the gap. The germline gives CDR1 LNHDA, CDR2 SQIVND (reference sequence). The CDR3 runs to 21 residues. CDR3 sequence: CASSPRRGGLRSGTRQETQYF. DNA for the CDR3: TGTGCCAGTAGTCCCCGAAGAGGGGGTTTACGATCCGGGACAAGACAAGAGACCCAGTACTTC.